This TCR beta chain stems from a study of beta chain features in type 1 diabetes (dated by TCRdb to 2016 to 2019). In the study overall: Mean age, gender distribution, total cell number and subset yield did not differ between patients and healthy donors. A total of 90 million to 120 million sorted cells were examined across all samples, and a strong correlation was observed between cell number per subset and RNA yield. In the study, recently diagnosed type 1 diabetes patients and matched healthy donors were compared on the TCRB repertoires of their sorted circulating CD4+ T cell subsets. Regulatory and stem cell-like memory subsets were obtained from only 8 patients and roughly 8 healthy donors, while naive and central memory subsets were obtained from all 28 donors. Overall study results and their limits: Patients with type 1 diabetes made fewer insertions and deleted more nucleotides at VDJ recombination sites, implying thymic rearrangement abnormalities. Because cDNA was sequenced instead of genomic DNA, highly expressing activated cells could be over-represented, though the groups showed no difference in activation or CD3 levels. HLA sub-analyses involved small numbers of individuals, so any influence of HLA type on TCRB rearrangement remained unresolved. In all four CD4+ subsets, TCRB CDR3 length was moderately but significantly shorter in type 1 diabetes patients. Shorter templates might have been favored by PCR, but patient and control samples were amplified and corrected together, so both groups would have been affected equally by any skew. Naive, central memory and regulatory TCRB repertoires appeared to be more similar among patients than among healthy donors.

This clone was counted between two and nine times. Its antigen is still unknown. Nothing much larger sits one base from this clone, and base qualities are not available. Other nucleotide sequences from this sample produce the same CDR3. Relative to germline, V is missing 4 bases and J is missing 3 bases, with 4 bases of the junction outside any gene match. The CDR3, cysteine through phenylalanine, is 14 amino acids long. Just CDR3 DNA is preserved here, 42 bases in frame from base 1. According to the germline V gene, CDR1 reads SGHRS and CDR2 reads YFSETQ. From each donor, a single peripheral blood sample of approximately 110 mL on average was drawn into heparinised tubes. A BD FACSAria II and a panel including CD45RO, CCR7, CD25, CD127, CD95 and CD27 were used to sort naive, central memory, regulatory and stem cell-like memory CD4+ T cells. All sorted populations exceeded 95% purity. Right away, PBMCs were isolated by Lymphoprep density gradient centrifugation and were stained directly, with no culture step. So that batch effects would be minimized, each experiment stained and sorted samples in pairs, pairing one healthy donor with one patient.

The entire isolated RNA was reverse transcribed using the High Capacity cDNA Reverse Transcription Kit, and thus expressed TCRB transcripts were sequenced. Naive, central memory and regulatory T cell samples underwent deep immunoSEQ sequencing, averaging roughly 3.5 million total reads per sample. After sorted cells were lysed in RLT buffer, RNA was extracted with DNase-treated RNeasy Micro or Mini kits, with the choice depending on cell number. Each cell subset was processed on its own to prevent cross-contamination, while patient and healthy donor samples were processed together. The immunoSEQ multiplex PCR was used to amplify TCRB sequences from cDNA, generating 87-bp fragments that spanned the CDR3 region. Sequencing of the amplicons was done on the Illumina HiSeq platform. Concerning the study's data processing: PCR bias was corrected computationally using synthetic template baselines, and reads within Hamming distance 2 were collapsed, with unmergeable singletons discarded. By aligning reads against IMGT, V, D and J genes, CDR3 length, and insertions or deletions at six rearrangement sites were assigned. Clonotype counts were normalized to sorted cell number within each subset before computing true diversity and Gini coefficients with the tcR R package. Repertoire sharing was quantified using the overlap coefficient calculated on TCRB nucleotide sequences. Out-of-frame TCRB sequences from naive cells were analyzed as a proxy for the pre-selection repertoire. TCRdb limited this immuneACCESS table to in-frame rearrangements with V and J called. A share of clones is missing; checked studies link under half to unresolved V genes, and the rest is unexplained. The V and J calls and clone size are taken from that table; D and trimming were inferred from the DNA. The sample records about 650,000 clones, around 12% of which are singletons. In total, the top ten clones hold around 0.12% of the sample.

This receptor chain uses TRBV5-1 and TRBJ2-1; TRBD1 lines up with 7 middle nucleotides. This TCR was sampled from a young man with type 1 diabetes. The sample was naive CD4+ T cells from blood. The cell subset or site label here, explained by the study, means: true naive CD4+ T cells. Here the CDR3 is given as CASSLGDSYNEQFF. The DNA reads as follows: TGCGCCAGCAGCCTGGGGGACAGCTACAATGAGCAGTTCTTC.